The 22 T cell receptor beta chains presented below share a single source sample, sequenced in a study of T cell repertoires in cytomegalovirus infection. TCRdb re-called the reads through MiXCR, storing one row per CDR3 protein. Among some 600,000 distinct CDR3 sequences listed, 20% to 30% were seen once. Sequenced sample: CD8+ T cells from PBMCs. Every receptor here comes from a human donor in good health (CMV status not recorded). Some clones in this sample may be carry-over from other donors' samples.

In this sample, this clonotype turned up many times. J is TRBJ1-5 and V is TRBV6-1; TRBD1 matches at 7 bases. V trimming: 3 bases; J trimming: 2 bases; junction bases outside the gene matches: 7. The germline CDR1 and CDR2 sequences are MNHNS and SASEGT. CDR3 size: 16 residues. Here the CDR3 reads CASSEYRGEGNQPQHF. The CDR3 bases are TGTGCCAGCAGTGAGTACAGGGGAGAGGGCAATCAGCCCCAGCATTTT.

This clonotype was picked up a small number of times. The chain carries TRBV29-1 and TRBJ2-1, with 10 bases matching TRBD1. The CDR3 is 13 residues long. With V trimmed by 3 bases and J by 9 bases, 5 bases remained unmatched. Per the germline V gene, CDR1 is SQVTM and CDR2 is ANQGSEA. In DNA form, the CDR3 reads TGCAGCGTTGATGGGACAGGGGCTAGTGAGCAGTTCTTC. Amino acid sequence: CSVDGTGASEQFF.

This clonotype was seen only a few times. The chain joins TRBV20-1 to TRBJ1-5, with D unclear. Between the trimmed V and J ends, which lost 0 bases and 6 bases, there was a span of 9 bases. Germline values: CDR1 DFQATT, CDR2 SNEGSKA (reference sequence). This CDR3 is 13 amino acids long. This CDR3 is CSAREHSSQPQHF. CDR3 DNA sequence: TGCAGTGCTAGAGAACACTCCAGTCAGCCCCAGCATTTT.

In this sample, this clonotype turned up a few times. The chain uses TRBV13 and TRBJ2-7; 10 positions agree with TRBD1. Per germline, CDR1 PRHDT and CDR2 FYEKMQ (reference sequence). The CDR3 sequence is 15 residues long. The V segment lost 5 bases and the J segment 1 base; nucleotides outside the gene matches: 5. In nucleotides, the CDR3 is TGTGCCAGCAGCAGTGGGACAGGGGCTTCCTACGAGCAGTACTTC. This codes for CASSSGTGASYEQYF.

This clonotype was seen repeatedly, ten times or more. The rearrangement links TRBV28 to TRBJ2-3; D uncertain. CDR3 length: 13 residues. Trimming pared 3 bases from V and 2 bases from J, leaving 6 bases between. CDR1 and CDR2 (germline): MDHEN, SYDVKM. CDR3: CASSFRITDTQYF. DNA of the CDR3: TGTGCCAGCAGTTTTCGGATCACAGATACGCAGTATTTT. The whole variable domain, filled in from reference TRBV28 and TRBJ2-3, reads DVKVTQSSRYLVKRTGEKVFLECVQDMDHENMFWYRQDPGLGLRLIYFSYDVKMKEKGDIPEGYSVSREKKERFSLILESASTNQTSMYLCASSFRITDTQYFGPGTRLTVL.

To note about this clonotype: A read error is possible here, since a much larger clone lies one base away. The CDR3 nucleotides read TGTGCCAACAGTAACTCCCTAGCGCGACCCTCCGATGAGCAGTTCTTC. Translated, it gives CANSNSLARPSDEQFF. The J gene is TRBJ2-1, the V gene TRBV6-2 or TRBV6-3, with D possibly being TRBD2 (6 bases). This CDR3 is 16 amino acids long. Germline V gives CDR1 MNHEY, CDR2 SVGEGT.

Ten or more counts support this clonotype. The V gene is TRBV7-8, the J gene TRBJ2-7; 8 nucleotides agree with TRBD1. The CDR3 is 13 residues long. Unmatched junction bases numbered 6, after V lost 6 bases and J lost 5 bases. The germline gives CDR1 SGHVS, CDR2 FQNEAQ. CDR3 DNA: TGTGCCAGCAGTCGGACAGGGACCCACGAGCAGTACTTC. Amino acids: CASSRTGTHEQYF.

The chain recombines TRBV20-1 with TRBJ2-3; D remains ambiguous. The V and J ends lost 1 base and 2 bases respectively, with 16 bases between them. Germline V gives CDR1 DFQATT, CDR2 SNEGSKA (reference sequence). The CDR3 covers 16 residues. CDR3 nucleotides: TGCAGTGCTAGAGCCGAGTTCGGTCCCCCCACAGATACGCAGTATTTT. Translating it yields CSARAEFGPPTDTQYF.

This clonotype has at least ten counts. This chain joins TRBV28 and TRBJ1-5; no firm D call. The V gene lost 3 bases and the J gene lost 6 bases, with 3 bases spanning the gap. This CDR3 spans 11 amino acids. CDR1 and CDR2 (germline): MDHEN, SYDVKM. The CDR3 nucleotides are TGTGCCAGCAGTTTGGGTCAGCCCCAGCATTTT. This codes for CASSLGQPQHF.

The table lists this clonotype with a few counts. The V call is TRBV4-1, the J call TRBJ2-4; a possible D gene is TRBD2 (5 bases). The CDR3 loop spans 13 amino acids. Trimming cost V 0 bases and J 8 bases, with 8 bases left between them. Looked up from germline, CDR1 is MGHRA and CDR2 is YSYEKL. The CDR3 region is CASSQDKRDIQYF. CDR3 nucleotide sequence: TGCGCCAGCAGCCAAGATAAGAGGGACATTCAGTACTTC.

Note on this clonotype: A much bigger clone sits one base away, suggesting this may be a read error. This chain links TRBV6-2 or TRBV6-3 with TRBJ2-2; TRBD2 matches 9 bases. This CDR3 region has 16 residues. In germline, CDR1 is MNHEY, CDR2 SVGEGT. This CDR3 is CASSYSLAGSTGVLFF. The CDR3 DNA is TGTGCCAGCAGTTACTCGCTAGCGGGGTCTACCGGGGTGCTGTTTTTT.

This clonotype was counted a few times. CDR3 amino acids: CASRGTGPPGELFF. CDR3 nucleotide sequence: TGTGCCAGCAGGGGGACAGGTCCCCCCGGGGAGCTGTTTTTT. The chain recombines TRBV6-2 or TRBV6-3 with TRBJ2-2; 8 bases agree with TRBD1. The CDR3 extends over 14 amino acids. The trim removed 6 bases at V and 6 bases at J, leaving 6 bases unmatched. CDR1 is MNHEY and CDR2 is SVGEGT in the germline V gene.

In this sample, this clonotype turned up a few times. The chain uses TRBV7-6 and TRBJ2-3, with D unresolved. Trimming removed 7 bases from V and 1 base from J, with 15 bases in between. The CDR3 has 15 amino acids. In germline, CDR1 is SGHVS, CDR2 FNYEAQ. The CDR3: CASTAEVSGTDTQYF. The CDR3 bases are TGTGCCAGCACCGCCGAGGTCTCTGGCACAGATACGCAGTATTTT.

This clonotype was counted many times. CDR3 loop: CASSVRGPGDTQYF. CDR3 nucleotides: TGTGCCAGCAGCGTCAGGGGACCTGGAGATACGCAGTATTTT. V usage is TRBV28 and J usage is TRBJ2-3; tentatively, D is TRBD1 (6 bases). The CDR3 length is 14 residues. Trimming removed 6 bases at V and 5 bases at J, with 15 bases between. Per the germline V gene, CDR1 is MDHEN and CDR2 is SYDVKM.

This clonotype was counted many times. The V gene is TRBV19, the J gene TRBJ1-2; possibly TRBD1 for D (5 bases). The CDR3 runs 14 residues. Germline CDR1 is LNHDA and CDR2 is SQIVND (reference sequence). Trimming left V 3 bases short and J 4 bases short, with 12 bases between. The CDR3 nucleotides read TGTGCCAGTAGTATGGCAGGGAAGGTCTATGGCTACACCTTC. It specifies CASSMAGKVYGYTF.

This clonotype was detected many times. The V gene is TRBV2, the J gene TRBJ2-7; D not certain. Trimming removed 2 bases at V and 2 bases at J, with 7 bases between. Germline V CDR1 and CDR2: SNHLY, FYNNEI. This CDR3 region has 13 residues. This CDR3 reads CASSERYTYEQYV. In DNA form, the CDR3 reads TGTGCCAGCAGTGAACGATATACCTACGAGCAGTACGTC.

This chain uses TRBV7-4 with TRBJ2-1; no clear D. The germline gives CDR1 SGHVT, CDR2 SQSDAQ. The ends were cut back, 10 bases at V and 3 bases at J, with 19 bases in the middle. CDR3 length: 15 amino acids. The CDR3: CANRNDKGLYNEQFF. The CDR3, as DNA: TGTGCCAACAGAAACGATAAAGGCCTCTACAATGAGCAGTTCTTC.

This clonotype was seen at least ten times. J is TRBJ1-4 and V is TRBV6-2 or TRBV6-3; 8 bases align to TRBD1. The CDR3 is 14 amino acids. V was clipped by 5 bases and J by 7 bases; unmatched bases: 6. CDR1 is MNHEY and CDR2 is SVGEGT in the germline V gene. CDR3 coding DNA: TGTGCCAGCAGTCCCGGGACAGGCTTTGAAAAACTGTTTTTT. Translation: CASSPGTGFEKLFF.

The chain uses TRBV10-3 and TRBJ2-1; D not certain. The V end lost 6 bases, the J end lost 5 bases, and 11 bases lay between the germline ends. Germline V gene sequence: CDR1 ENHRY, CDR2 SYGVKD. The CDR3 length is 13 residues. CDR3 nucleotide sequence: TGTGCCATCAGCACCAAACCCAACAATGAGCAGTTCTTC. Amino acids: CAISTKPNNEQFF.

Of note for this clonotype: A clone one base away is much larger, so this may be a read error. The rearrangement links TRBV6-6 to TRBJ1-5, with TRBD1 identical over 7 bases. The CDR3 runs to 18 residues. The V gene's germline CDR1 is MNHNY and CDR2 SVGAGI (reference sequence). CDR3 residues: CVSRTGAAAEWNNQPQHF. CDR3 nucleotide sequence: TGTGTCAGCAGAACAGGGGCCGCAGCCGAGTGGAACAATCAGCCCCAGCATTTT.

This clonotype was counted ten times or more. Here the CDR3 DNA reads TGTGCCAGCAGTTTTAGCGGGGGCGGGACCGGGGAGCTGTTTTTT. Its translation is CASSFSGGGTGELFF. The chain is built from TRBV12-3 or TRBV12-4 and TRBJ2-2; 9 nucleotides align to TRBD2. The V segment lost 3 bases and the J segment 5 bases; nucleotides outside the gene matches: 4. This CDR3 spans 15 amino acids.

The chain couples TRBV27 to TRBJ2-3; 13 nucleotides match TRBD2. Trimming cost V 6 bases and J 4 bases; bases outside gene matches: 10. The length of the CDR3 is 17 residues. Germline V CDR1 and CDR2: MNHEY, SMNVEV (reference sequence). The CDR3 bases are TGTGCCAGCAGCCCTACTAGCGGGGGGGCCGGAGCAGATACGCAGTATTTT. Translation: CASSPTSGGAGADTQYF.